The T cell receptor (beta chain) described here comes from a study of shared clonotypes between healthy human individuals. Study in general: Each donor had three CD4 naive, three CD4 memory, two CD8 naive and one CD8 memory plate.

CD45RO-negative CD8 cells positively selected for CCR7 made up the naive population, which excluded terminally differentiated effector memory CD45RA+ cells. The data were produced by immunoSEQ multiplex PCR, yet TCRdb's version contains in-frame clones alone and is incomplete. Found here are about 2 million clones, 85% to 95% of them singletons; the top ten hold around 1.1%. Looked up from germline, CDR1 is KGHSH and CDR2 is LQKENI. V shed 3 bases, J shed 7 bases, and the junction held 7 bases outside the gene matches. The CDR3 is 15 residues long. This clonotype was obtained from a man aged 18 to 30 in good health. Input material: naive CD8+ T cells sorted from blood. The chain carries TRBV18 and TRBJ2-1; 9 bases agree with TRBD1. This CDR3 reads CASSPRDRDPNEQFF. CDR3 DNA sequence: TGTGCCAGCTCACCCCGGGACAGGGACCCAAATGAGCAGTTCTTC.